Listed below are T cell receptor beta chains from one sample, sequenced in a study of OX40 agonist ivuxolimab in advanced cancers. The assay was immunoSEQ multiplex PCR, and TCRdb's table has in-frame clones only and misses some. The sample consists of about 100,000 clones, about 91% of them appearing once. The input for sequencing was CD4+ or CD8+ T cells sorted from blood, taken in a trial of the OX40 agonist ivuxolimab. These receptors were collected from an adult with an advanced solid tumor such as melanoma, head and neck, liver or kidney cancer. Each CDR3 is given with its conserved first and last residue. The D gene is left open where the match is weak. Not all rows give a size; the values are once, few, many and, for expanded clones, a class.

j_call d_call clone_size v_call cdr3_nt cdr3_aa
TRBJ2-5 TRBD2 once TRBV15 TGTGCCACCAGCAGAGGGACTAGCGGTGCGGGGACCCAGTACTTC CATSRGTSGAGTQYF
TRBJ2-1 TRBD2 . TRBV7-3 TGTGCCAGCAGCCCCCAAGCGGGACCTTACAATGAGCAGTTCTTC CASSPQAGPYNEQFF
TRBJ2-4 TRBD2 . TRBV29-1 TGCGGCTCTAGCGGGAGGGGGGACATTCAGTACTTC CGSSGRGDIQYF
TRBJ1-1 TRBD1 . TRBV2 TGTGCCAGCAGCGCGGACAGGGTCGGCACTGAAGCTTTCTTT CASSADRVGTEAFF
TRBJ2-1 TRBD2 . TRBV9 TGTGCCAGCAGCGCAAGCGGGAGCCGGGGCAATGAGCAGTTCTTC CASSASGSRGNEQFF
TRBJ2-2 . . TRBV2 TGTGCCAGCAGTGAACTGCAGGGGGGAACCGGGGAGCTGTTTTTT CASSELQGGTGELFF
TRBJ1-1 TRBD1 once TRBV25-1 TGTGCCAGCAGTAGGACAGGGAACACTGAAGCTTTCTTT CASSRTGNTEAFF
TRBJ2-3 TRBD2 . TRBV11-2 TGTGCCAGCAGCTTAGTAGCGGGAGGACCTGCAGATACGCAGTATTTT CASSLVAGGPADTQYF
TRBJ1-5 . . TRBV2 TGTGCCAGCAGTGGGGGTGATCAGCCCCAGCATTTT CASSGGDQPQHF
TRBJ2-5 . . TRBV7-2 TGTGCCAGCAGCTTAGTTGGTGGGGAAGAGACCCAGTACTTC CASSLVGGEETQYF
TRBJ2-7 TRBD2 . TRBV7-2 TGTGCCAGCAGCTCCCGACTAGCGGGAAGCTACGAGCAGTACTTC CASSSRLAGSYEQYF
TRBJ2-1 TRBD2 . TRBV18 TGTGCCAGCTCACCATCCAGCGGGAGCGCGAAGGGGTACAATGAGCAGTTCTTC CASSPSSGSAKGYNEQFF
TRBJ2-2 . . TRBV6-6 TGTGCCAGCGTGACTGGGGGCACAAGCACCGGGGAGCTGTTTTTT CASVTGGTSTGELFF
TRBJ2-1 TRBD1 . TRBV28 TGTGCCAGCAGTTTTCTCATAACAGGGGGCTTTCTACCCTACAATGAGCAGTTCTTC CASSFLITGGFLPYNEQFF
TRBJ1-5 . . TRBV6-6 TGTGCCAGCAGATTAATTACAGGAGGGGGAGGTCAGCCCCAGCATTTT CASRLITGGGGQPQHF
TRBJ2-4 . . TRBV19 TGTGCCAGTAGTATAGTAGGGGATGGCAAAAACATTCAGTACTTC CASSIVGDGKNIQYF
TRBJ2-5 . . TRBV6-1 TGTGCCAGCAGTGCGGGTATCCAAGAGACCCAGTACTTC CASSAGIQETQYF
TRBJ2-7 . few TRBV6-6 TGTGCCAGCAGTTCCACGTCTCAGAAATCCTACGAGCAGTACTTC CASSSTSQKSYEQYF
TRBJ2-3 TRBD2 . TRBV7-2 TGTGCCAGCAGCTCAGAATTAGCTAGCGGGGGCACAGATACGCAGTATTTT CASSSELASGGTDTQYF
TRBJ2-3 . . TRBV7-3 TGTGCCAGCGGGAGGCAGGGGACAGATACGCAGTATTTT CASGRQGTDTQYF
TRBJ1-4 . . TRBV28 TGTGCCAGCAGTTTCGGGGCGTCAAATGAAAAACTGTTTTTT CASSFGASNEKLFF
TRBJ2-7 . . TRBV6-5 TGTGCCAGCAGTATATTAGGGGCTCCGGAGGGCGAGCAGTACTTC CASSILGAPEGEQYF
TRBJ2-5 . . TRBV10-3 TGTGCCATCGGGTCGGGAAACCCAGAGACCCAGTACTTC CAIGSGNPETQYF
TRBJ2-2 . . TRBV11-2 TGTGCCAGCAGCCGACAGAACACCGGGGAGCTGTTTTTT CASSRQNTGELFF
TRBJ1-1 . . TRBV28 TGTGCCAGCAGTTTACTAGGGCGCCCCGGGGGGAACACTGAAGCTTTCTTT CASSLLGRPGGNTEAFF
TRBJ1-1 . . TRBV6-5 TGTGCCAGCAGTTACTCGGGCCTAAACACTGAAGCTTTCTTT CASSYSGLNTEAFF
TRBJ2-5 . . TRBV5-4 TGTGCCAGCAGCTTGACTAGTAGGGGGGAGACCCAGTACTTC CASSLTSRGETQYF
TRBJ1-2 . . TRBV2 TGTGCCAGCAAAAACAGGGAAGCTAACTATGGCTACACCTTC CASKNREANYGYTF
TRBJ2-1 . . TRBV4-2 TGTGCCAGCAGCCAAGGAATCATCGCGGATTACTCCTACAATGAGCAGTTCTTC CASSQGIIADYSYNEQFF
TRBJ1-1 . . TRBV30 TGTGCCTGGAGTGTACACGTAGGGACTGAAGCTTTCTTT CAWSVHVGTEAFF
TRBJ2-2 TRBD2 . TRBV5-1 TGCGCCAGCAGCTTGGCTAGCGGGAGGGCCATTCCAGGGGAGCTGTTTTTT CASSLASGRAIPGELFF
TRBJ1-5 . . TRBV7-2 TGTGCCAGCAGCTTAGCAGGGCAGCCCCAGCATTTT CASSLAGQPQHF
TRBJ1-5 TRBD1 . TRBV6-5 TGTGCCAGCAGTCCCCTAACAGGGGGCGGAGAGCCCCAGCATTTT CASSPLTGGGEPQHF
TRBJ2-1 TRBD2 . TRBV7-3 TGTGCCAGCAGTCCCAGCGGGAGGAATGAGCAGTTCTTC CASSPSGRNEQFF
TRBJ2-7 . . TRBV5-1 TGCGCCAGCAGCTTGGCTGGAAGTTTTAGCTCCTACGAGCAGTACTTC CASSLAGSFSSYEQYF